The present entry profiles one T cell receptor beta chain with its context. Antigen unknown. The V gene's germline CDR1 is DFQATT and CDR2 SNEGSKA (reference sequence). Trimming removed 0 bases at V and 4 bases at J, with 18 bases between. The CDR3 length is 16 residues. The sample belongs to a study of CD8+CD57+ T cells in acquired aplastic anemia. Looking at the study overall: Sorted CD4+ and CD8+ cell DNA averaged about 3 ug.

Template material for TCR beta VDJ and CDR3 profiling consisted of genomic DNA. In TCRdb, the reads were re-called with MiXCR into one record per CDR3 protein. The sample records under 200,000 distinct CDR3 sequences, under 55% being singletons. Patients chosen for sequencing had shown CD8+CD57+ cell expansion by flow cytometry. Each of the patients presented with severe acquired aplastic anemia. Sampling of blood occurred while the patients had still received no therapy. Study-wide results and caveats: Common to patients and controls were 25 to 30 CD8+ CDR3 sequences.

This chain uses TRBV20-1 with TRBJ2-5, with D possibly being TRBD2 (6 bases). The sequence derives from a human donor with aplastic anemia. Sequencing was done on a sample of sorted CD4+, CD8+, or CD8+CD57+ T cells (not recorded which) from PBMCs. The CDR3 nucleotides read TGCAGTGCTAGAGATATGGGACTGGTGGGAGTAGAGACCCAGTACTTC. Translating it yields CSARDMGLVGVETQYF.